The T cell receptor (beta chain) under discussion was sequenced for a study of cytomegalovirus exposure and HLA in healthy donors. General study points: Immune exposure information comprised only CMV serostatus.

In the PCR, 60 Vbeta and 13 Jbeta primers were used. Profiled with immunoSEQ multiplex PCR; TCRdb holds only in-frame clones, not every one. Here the sample spans 200,000 to 250,000 clones, 82% being singletons. The CDR3 spans 11 residues. Trimming shortened V by 7 bases and J by 1 base, and 7 bases separated the two germline ends. The germline V gene has CDR1 DFQATT and CDR2 SNEGSKA (reference sequence). This clone was seen just once. Its specificity is unknown. The TCR was taken from a woman aged 35 to 49 in good health and CMV-seropositive. Source material: PBMCs. The chain employs TRBV20-1 and TRBJ1-1, with D uncertain. The CDR3 reads CSGVENTEAFF. DNA of the CDR3: TGCAGTGGAGTTGAGAACACTGAAGCTTTCTTT.